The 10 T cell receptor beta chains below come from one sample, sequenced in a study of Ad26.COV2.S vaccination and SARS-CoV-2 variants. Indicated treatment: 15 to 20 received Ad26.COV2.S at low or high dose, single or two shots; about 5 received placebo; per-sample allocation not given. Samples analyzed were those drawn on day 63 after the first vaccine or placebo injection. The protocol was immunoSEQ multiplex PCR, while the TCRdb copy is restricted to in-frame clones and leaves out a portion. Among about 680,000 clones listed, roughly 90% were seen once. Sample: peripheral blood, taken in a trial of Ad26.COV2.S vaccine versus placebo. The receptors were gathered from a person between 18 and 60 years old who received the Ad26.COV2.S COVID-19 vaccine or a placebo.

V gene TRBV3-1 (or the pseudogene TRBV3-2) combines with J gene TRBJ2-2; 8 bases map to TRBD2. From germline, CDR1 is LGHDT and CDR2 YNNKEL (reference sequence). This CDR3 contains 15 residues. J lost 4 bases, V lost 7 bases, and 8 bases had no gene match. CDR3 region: CASTSRGGFTGELFF. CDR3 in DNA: TGTGCCAGCACCTCCCGGGGGGGCTTCACCGGGGAGCTGTTTTTT.

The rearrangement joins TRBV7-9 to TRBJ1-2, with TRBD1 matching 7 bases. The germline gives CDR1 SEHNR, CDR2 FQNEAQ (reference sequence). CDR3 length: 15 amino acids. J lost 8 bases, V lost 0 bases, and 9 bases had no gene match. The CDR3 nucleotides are TGTGCCAGCAGCTTAGCGGAGACAGGGCGTCGGGGCTACACCTTC. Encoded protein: CASSLAETGRRGYTF.

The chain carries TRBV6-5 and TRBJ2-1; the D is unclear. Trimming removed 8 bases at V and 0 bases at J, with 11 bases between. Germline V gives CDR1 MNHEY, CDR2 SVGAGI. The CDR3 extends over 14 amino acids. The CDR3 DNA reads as TGTGCCAGCGCTTCGATCGGCTCCTACAATGAGCAGTTCTTC. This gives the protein CASASIGSYNEQFF.

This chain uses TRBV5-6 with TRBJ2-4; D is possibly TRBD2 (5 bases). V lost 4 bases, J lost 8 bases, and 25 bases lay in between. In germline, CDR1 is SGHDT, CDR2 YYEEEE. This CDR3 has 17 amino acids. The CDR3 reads CASSRPTARSGSDIQYF. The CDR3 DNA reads TGTGCCAGCAGCCGACCTACGGCCCGGTCGGGGTCGGACATTCAGTACTTC.

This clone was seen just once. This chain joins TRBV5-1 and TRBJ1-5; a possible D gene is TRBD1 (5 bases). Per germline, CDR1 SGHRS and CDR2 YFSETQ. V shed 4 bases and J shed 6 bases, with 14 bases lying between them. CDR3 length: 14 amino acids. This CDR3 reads CASSMYSTGQPQHF. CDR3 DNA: TGCGCCAGCAGCATGTACAGCACAGGTCAGCCCCAGCATTTT.

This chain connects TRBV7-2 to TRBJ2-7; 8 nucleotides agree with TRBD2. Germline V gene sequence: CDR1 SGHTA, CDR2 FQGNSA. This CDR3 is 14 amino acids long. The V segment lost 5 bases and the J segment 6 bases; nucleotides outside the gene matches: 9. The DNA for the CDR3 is TGTGCCAGCAGCAAAACGGGGGGGCCTGGCGAGCAGTACTTC. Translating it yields CASSKTGGPGEQYF.

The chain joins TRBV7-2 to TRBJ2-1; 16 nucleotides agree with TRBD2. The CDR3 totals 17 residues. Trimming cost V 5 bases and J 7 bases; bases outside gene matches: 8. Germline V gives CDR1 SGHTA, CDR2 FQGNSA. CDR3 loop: CASSPGLAGGPGNEQFF. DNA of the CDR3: TGTGCCAGCAGCCCGGGACTAGCGGGGGGGCCCGGTAATGAGCAGTTCTTC.

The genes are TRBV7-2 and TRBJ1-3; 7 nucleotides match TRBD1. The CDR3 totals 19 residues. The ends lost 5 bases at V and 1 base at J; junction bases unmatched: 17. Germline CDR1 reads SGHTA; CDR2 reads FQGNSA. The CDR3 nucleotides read TGTGCCAGCAGCCCCCGGGGACAGCATACGATCCTTTCTGGAAACACCATATATTTT. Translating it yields CASSPRGQHTILSGNTIYF.

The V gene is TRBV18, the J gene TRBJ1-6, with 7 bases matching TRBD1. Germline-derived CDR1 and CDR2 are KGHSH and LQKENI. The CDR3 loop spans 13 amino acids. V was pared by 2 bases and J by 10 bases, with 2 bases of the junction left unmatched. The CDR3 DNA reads TGTGCCAGCTCACCAGACAGGGAGTCACCCCTCCACTTT. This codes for CASSPDRESPLHF.

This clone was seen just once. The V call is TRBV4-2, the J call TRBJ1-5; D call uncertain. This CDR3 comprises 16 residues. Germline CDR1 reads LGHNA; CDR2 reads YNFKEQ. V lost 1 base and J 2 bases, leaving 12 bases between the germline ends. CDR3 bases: TGTGCCAGCAGCCAAGGGCGGGGAATGGGCAATCAGCCCCAGCATTTT. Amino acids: CASSQGRGMGNQPQHF.